This TCR beta chain was sequenced for a study of T cell repertoires in cytomegalovirus infection (dated by TCRdb to about 2019). Concerning the study at large: Because public TCR beta signatures pointed to carriage of CMV infection together with the matching HLA type, the HLA type of each donor mattered for the analysis. Findings and caveats that apply to the study as a whole: Cumulative frequency of public TCR beta family members discriminated carriers of CMV infection plus the relevant HLA type in this cohort and an independent roughly 320-donor cohort. The ex vivo response was dominated by HLA-C-restricted CMV-specific TCR beta clonotypes, and the single most frequent clonotype in two of eight donors was supplied by these HLA-C-restricted clonotypes.

Trimmed from V: 8 bases; trimmed from J: 5 bases; junction bases lacking a gene match: 13. The CDR3 starts with the cysteine, ends with the phenylalanine, and has 15 residues. CDR3 DNA only is kept here, 45 bases in frame from base 1. This clonotype was recorded a few times. What antigen it recognizes has not been identified. The input lacks base qualities; no much larger clone sits a single base away. Sequenced using an Illumina HiSeq 1500. Using fastp trimming at Q25 and MiXCR clonotype assembly, TCRdb reanalyzed the public sequencing data and kept in-frame beta chains. One record per CDR3 amino acid sequence lists the most common genes and DNA. Recorded for this sample are roughly 720,000 distinct CDR3 sequences; less than 40% of them occurred a single time. 2.5% to 3.5% of the sample belongs to the ten largest clones.

The chain is encoded by TRBV12-3 or TRBV12-4 joined to TRBJ1-1; 8 of the junction bases match TRBD1. This TCR was recovered from a human donor in good health (CMV status not recorded). Some clones in this sample may be carry-over from other donors' samples. The sequenced sample consisted of PBMCs. This receptor carries the CDR3 CASRRSGGVETEAFF. The DNA sequence is given as TGTGCCAGCCGGCGCTCAGGGGGCGTGGAAACTGAAGCTTTCTTT.